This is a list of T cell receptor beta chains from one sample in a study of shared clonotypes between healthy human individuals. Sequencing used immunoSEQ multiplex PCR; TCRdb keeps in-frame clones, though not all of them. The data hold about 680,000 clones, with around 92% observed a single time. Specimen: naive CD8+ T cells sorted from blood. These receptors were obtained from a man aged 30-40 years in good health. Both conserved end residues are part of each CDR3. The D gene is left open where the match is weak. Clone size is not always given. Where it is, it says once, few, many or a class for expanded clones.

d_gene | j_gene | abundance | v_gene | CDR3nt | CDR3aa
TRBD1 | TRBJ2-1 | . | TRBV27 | TGTGCCAGCAGAAAGGGGGCGAGGAACAATGAGCAGTTCTTC | CASRKGARNNEQFF
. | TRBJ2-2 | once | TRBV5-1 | TGCGCCAGCAGCTTGTTCGGGAGTGGCACCGGGGAGCTGTTTTTT | CASSLFGSGTGELFF
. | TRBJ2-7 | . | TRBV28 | TGTGCCAGCACCGCGGGGACAACCTACGAGCAGTACTTC | CASTAGTTYEQYF
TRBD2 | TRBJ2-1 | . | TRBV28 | TGTGCCAGCAGGCTAGCGGGATATAATGAGCAGTTCTTC | CASRLAGYNEQFF
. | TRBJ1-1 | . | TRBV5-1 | TGCGCCAGCAGCTTTGGCCAGACGAACACTGAAGCTTTCTTT | CASSFGQTNTEAFF
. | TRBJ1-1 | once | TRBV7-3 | TGTGCCAGCAGCTTAACGAGGGGGAACACTGAAGCTTTCTTT | CASSLTRGNTEAFF
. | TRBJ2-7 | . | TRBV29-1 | TGCAGCGTTATTAGCGAAACCTACGAGCAGTACTTC | CSVISETYEQYF
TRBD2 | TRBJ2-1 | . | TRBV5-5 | TGTGCCAGCAGCCTGACTAGCGGGAGTTATGAGCAGTTCTTC | CASSLTSGSYEQFF
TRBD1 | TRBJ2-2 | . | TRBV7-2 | TGTGCCAGCAGCCCCCACCTAGGGGGCTCCGGGGAGCTGTTTTTT | CASSPHLGGSGELFF
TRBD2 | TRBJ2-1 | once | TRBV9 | TGTGCCAGCAGCGTAGGGCCCAGCGGGAGACCAGGAGAGCAGTTCTTC | CASSVGPSGRPGEQFF
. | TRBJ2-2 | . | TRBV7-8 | TGTGCCAGCAGCTTATTCACGGGAGTCGGGGAGCTGTTTTTT | CASSLFTGVGELFF
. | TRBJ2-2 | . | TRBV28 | TGTGCCAGCAGTTTATCCCGACGCAATCGGAACACCGGGGAGCTGTTTTTT | CASSLSRRNRNTGELFF
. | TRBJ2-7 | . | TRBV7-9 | TGTGCCAGCAGCCCACGGGGGACTAACAGGGGATACGAGCAGTACTTC | CASSPRGTNRGYEQYF
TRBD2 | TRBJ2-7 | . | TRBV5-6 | TGTGCCAGCAGCCAGTCCCTAGCGGGAGCTTTCTCCTACGAGCAGTACTTC | CASSQSLAGAFSYEQYF
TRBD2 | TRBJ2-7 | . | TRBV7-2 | TGTGCCAGCAGCTTAGGACTAGCGGGACGGCGGGAGCAGTACTTC | CASSLGLAGRREQYF
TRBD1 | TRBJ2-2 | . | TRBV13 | TGTGCCAGCAGCTTACCCCGGGACAGACTTAACACCGGGGAGCTGTTTTTT | CASSLPRDRLNTGELFF
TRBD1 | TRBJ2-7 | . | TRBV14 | TGTGCCAGCAGCCAAGATCAGGGGGCGAGGTACGAGCAGTACTTC | CASSQDQGARYEQYF
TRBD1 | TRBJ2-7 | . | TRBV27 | TGTGCCAGCAGTTTACTTGGGGACAGTAACTACGAGCAGTACTTC | CASSLLGDSNYEQYF
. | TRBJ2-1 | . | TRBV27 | TGTGCCAGCAGCCAAGACTTAGCTGTTGACAATGAGCAGTTCTTC | CASSQDLAVDNEQFF
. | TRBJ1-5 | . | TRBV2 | TGTGCCAGCAGCAAGGACAGACAAATCAATCAGCCCCAGCATTTT | CASSKDRQINQPQHF
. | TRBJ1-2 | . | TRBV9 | TGTGCCAGCAGAAGAGCTAACTATGGCTACACCTTC | CASRRANYGYTF
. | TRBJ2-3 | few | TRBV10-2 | TGCGCCAGCAGTGAGTTACAGGGAACAGATACGCAGTATTTT | CASSELQGTDTQYF
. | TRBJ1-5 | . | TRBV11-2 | TGTGCCAGCAGCCTACAGGGATACAATCAGCCCCAGCATTTT | CASSLQGYNQPQHF
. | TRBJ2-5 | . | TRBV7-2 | TGTGCCAGCAGACAGGGACCTTTTTCTCGCGCAGAGACCCAGTACTTC | CASRQGPFSRAETQYF
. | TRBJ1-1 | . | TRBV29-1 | TGCAGCGTTGGGCAGGCAGCCTCATCTACTGAAGCTTTCTTT | CSVGQAASSTEAFF
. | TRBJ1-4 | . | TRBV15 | TGTGCCACCAGCAGAGATCGACGTGAAAAACTGTTTTTT | CATSRDRREKLFF
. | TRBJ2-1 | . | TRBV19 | TGTGCCAGTACCGGGCGGGGGCTAAATGAGCAGTTCTTC | CASTGRGLNEQFF
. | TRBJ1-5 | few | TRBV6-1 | TGTGCCAGCAGTGAGTCCAGGGTATCAGGTCAGCCCCAGCATTTT | CASSESRVSGQPQHF
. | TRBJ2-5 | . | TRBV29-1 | TGCAGCTCAAGACTCCAAGAGACCCAGTACTTC | CSSRLQETQYF
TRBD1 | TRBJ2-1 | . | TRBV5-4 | TGTGCCAGCAGCTTCTGGACAGGACGTGAGCAGTTCTTC | CASSFWTGREQFF
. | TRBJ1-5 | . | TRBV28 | TGTGCCAGCAGTTTATACAATCAGCCCCAGCATTTT | CASSLYNQPQHF
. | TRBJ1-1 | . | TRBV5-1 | TGCGCCAGCAGCTTATACTCGGGACGGGAAGCTTTCTTT | CASSLYSGREAFF
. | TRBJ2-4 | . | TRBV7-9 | TGTGCCAGCAGCTCACCCGACCTATACATTCAGTACTTC | CASSSPDLYIQYF
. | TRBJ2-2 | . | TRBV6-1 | TGTGCCAGCAGTGACCACTCAGAGACCGGGGAGCTGTTTTTT | CASSDHSETGELFF
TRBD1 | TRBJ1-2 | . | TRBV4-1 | TGCGCCAGCAGCCAACCGACAGGGAACTATGGCTACACCTTC | CASSQPTGNYGYTF
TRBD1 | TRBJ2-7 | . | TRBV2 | TGTGCCAACTCGGGACAGGGACACTACGAGCAGTACTTC | CANSGQGHYEQYF
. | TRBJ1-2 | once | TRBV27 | TGTGCCAGCAGTTTACGACCCCTTGGAGGTGACTATGGCTACACCTTC | CASSLRPLGGDYGYTF
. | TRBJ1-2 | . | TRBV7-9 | TGTGCCATCCCTTTAAGGGCGACTAACTATGGCTACACCTTC | CAIPLRATNYGYTF
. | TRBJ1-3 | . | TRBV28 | TGTGCCAGCAGTTTACCCCGGCAGGGGCCCATTTCGAGTGACACCATATATTTT | CASSLPRQGPISSDTIYF
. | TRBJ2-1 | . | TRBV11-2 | TGTGCCAGCAGCTTAGGAGTCCTTAGCTTCCACAATGAGCAGTTCTTC | CASSLGVLSFHNEQFF
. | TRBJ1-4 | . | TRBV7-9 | TGTGCCAGCAGCTTAGAGGGCAGCCGACCGGAGGGACTGTTTTTT | CASSLEGSRPEGLFF
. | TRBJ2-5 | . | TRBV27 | TGTGCCAGCAGCTTACCAGATTGGGGCCAAGAGACCCAGTACTTC | CASSLPDWGQETQYF
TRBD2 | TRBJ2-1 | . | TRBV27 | TGTGCCAGCACCCGGACTAGCGGGAGCAGTGAGCAGTTCTTC | CASTRTSGSSEQFF
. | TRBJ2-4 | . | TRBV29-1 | TGCAGCGTTGAAGGCGGGTTTGGAAACATTCAGTACTTC | CSVEGGFGNIQYF
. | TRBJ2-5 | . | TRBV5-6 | TGTGCCAGCAGCTTGGGGGCGGCAGGGCAGGAGACCCAGTACTTC | CASSLGAAGQETQYF
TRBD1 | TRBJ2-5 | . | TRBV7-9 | TGTGCCAGCAGCTCAAGAACAGGGGTGGTACAAGAGACCCAGTACTTC | CASSSRTGVVQETQYF
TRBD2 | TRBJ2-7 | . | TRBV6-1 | TGTGCCAGCAGTGTGGGCGGGAGCTACGAGCAGTACTTC | CASSVGGSYEQYF
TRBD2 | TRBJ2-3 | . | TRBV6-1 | TGTGCCAGCAGTGAAACAACTAGCGGGAGGACAGATACGCAGTATTTT | CASSETTSGRTDTQYF
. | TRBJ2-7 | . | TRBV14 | TGTGCCAGCAGCCAATTGATTTCCTACGAGCAGTACTTC | CASSQLISYEQYF
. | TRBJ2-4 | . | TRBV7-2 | TGTGCCAGCAGCTTAGCGGTGGCTACTGAGGGCATTCAGTACTTC | CASSLAVATEGIQYF
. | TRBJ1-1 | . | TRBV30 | TGTGCCTGGAGAGATGCAGGGGCCGGCATGAACACTGAAGCTTTCTTT | CAWRDAGAGMNTEAFF
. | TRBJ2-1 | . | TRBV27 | TGTGCCAGCAGTTTAGTTTGGGCGAATAATGAGCAGTTCTTC | CASSLVWANNEQFF
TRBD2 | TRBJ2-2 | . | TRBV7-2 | TGTGCCAGCAGCTTAGCGGGAGCTAGCGGGCAAAGGGACACCGGGGAGCTGTTTTTT | CASSLAGASGQRDTGELFF